These 32 T cell receptor beta chains share one sample of origin, sequenced in a study of post-analysis software for immune sequencing data. The TCR beta cDNA libraries contained unique molecular identifiers. TCRdb fed the PCR reads into MiXCR, producing one record per CDR3 protein. The table has hundreds of thousands of distinct CDR3 sequences, 55% to 70% seen once; the top ten hold approximately 10%. Antigens for these TCRs are unknown. Study-wide results and limits: Patients had higher frequencies than controls of roughly five TRBV segments, including TRBV5-6, TRBV5-1 and TRBV20-1.

Sequencing was performed on blood. The origin of the receptors is a girl aged 2-10 years with multiple sclerosis.

The V and J genes are TRBV13 and TRBJ2-1, with D perhaps assigned TRBD1 or TRBD2 (5 bases each). Trimming took 5 bases from V and 8 from J, leaving 16 bases between them. The length of the CDR3 is 14 residues. Germline assignment: CDR1 PRHDT and CDR2 FYEKMQ (reference sequence). The CDR3 here is CASSLERGWDEQFF. For the CDR3, the DNA is TGTGCCAGCAGCCTGGAGAGGGGATGGGATGAGCAGTTCTTC.

The chain recombines TRBV6-4 with TRBJ1-2; 8 bases match TRBD1. The CDR3 runs to 14 residues. The germline V gene encodes CDR1 MRHNA and CDR2 SNTAGT. Trimming at V came to 3 bases and at J to 7 bases, leaving 7 bases not matched to a gene. In DNA form, the CDR3 reads TGTGCCAGCAGTGATCCCGGACAGGGAAGTGGCTACACCTTC. Protein sequence: CASSDPGQGSGYTF.

The V and J genes are TRBV20-1 and TRBJ2-6, with D perhaps TRBD1 (5 bases). Germline V gives CDR1 DFQATT, CDR2 SNEGSKA (reference sequence). The CDR3 runs to 15 residues. V was clipped by 3 bases and J by 4 bases, with 13 bases between them. The CDR3 loop reads CSASPQGAGANVLTF. CDR3 coding DNA: TGCAGTGCTAGCCCTCAGGGCGCGGGGGCCAACGTCCTGACTTTC.

About this clonotype itself: Germline and junction disagree at one end, which may indicate a read error. The rearrangement links TRBV4-1 to TRBJ2-6; TRBD1 is a possible D gene (6 bases). Germline loops: CDR1 MGHRA, CDR2 YSYEKL. The CDR3 spans 18 residues. CDR3: CASSHRTVGLSEANVLTF. CDR3 bases: TGCGCCAGCAGCCACCGGACAGTGGGTCTCTCTGAGGCCAACGTCCTGACTTTC.

This chain uses TRBV10-3 with TRBJ2-7; tentative D call: TRBD1 (6 bases). V lost 5 bases and J 6 bases, leaving 29 bases between the germline ends. CDR3 length: 18 residues. Per germline, CDR1 ENHRY and CDR2 SYGVKD. The CDR3 reads CAISPVSLPTGPQGEQYF. The CDR3 DNA follows: TGTGCCATCAGTCCGGTCAGCCTGCCGACAGGCCCTCAGGGCGAGCAGTACTTC.

As DNA, the CDR3 is TGTGCCACCAGCAGAGGCTCGGGTTCTCAAGAGACCCAGTACTTC. Translated, it gives CATSRGSGSQETQYF. The chain carries TRBV15 and TRBJ2-5, with no clear D. The germline V gene encodes CDR1 LNHNV and CDR2 YYDKDF (reference sequence). Trimming took 1 base from V and 2 from J, leaving 11 bases between them. This CDR3 is 15 amino acids long. The variable domain in full, completed from reference TRBV15 and TRBJ2-5, reads DAMVIQNPRYQVTQFGKPVTLSCSQTLNHNVMYWYQQKSSQAPKLLFHYYDKDFNNEADTPDNFQSRRPNTSFCFLDIRSPGLGDTAMYLCATSRGSGSQETQYFGPGTRLLVL.

V gene TRBV6-1 combines with J gene TRBJ2-3, with 14 bases aligning to TRBD2. Germline V CDR1 and CDR2: MNHNS, SASEGT. The CDR3 runs to 19 residues. J gave up 1 base and V 7 bases, and 13 bases lay outside the gene matches. This CDR3 reads CASIPTSGRASYGTDTQYF. CDR3 coding DNA: TGTGCCAGCATCCCGACTAGCGGGAGGGCGTCTTACGGCACAGATACGCAGTATTTT.

The chain joins TRBV12-3 or TRBV12-4 to TRBJ1-2; D gene uncertain. This CDR3 has 11 residues. V was clipped by 7 bases and J by 4 bases, with 7 bases between them. The chain's CDR3 is CASTSGYGYTF. The CDR3 region has the DNA TGTGCCAGCACTTCAGGCTATGGCTACACCTTC.

This clonotype has just a few counts. CDR3 coding DNA: TGCAGTGCTAGTGCCCTAGGCCAGCCCCAGCATTTT. As protein: CSASALGQPQHF. This chain connects TRBV20-1 to TRBJ1-5; D not resolved. The CDR3 consists of 12 residues. The V gene lost 3 bases and the J gene lost 7 bases, with 10 bases spanning the gap. The V gene's germline CDR1 is DFQATT and CDR2 SNEGSKA (reference sequence).

The chain joins TRBV7-2 to TRBJ2-2; D perhaps matches TRBD2 (5 bases). CDR3 length: 16 amino acids. The V end lost 1 base, the J end lost 2 bases, and 11 bases lay between the germline ends. Germline values: CDR1 SGHTA, CDR2 FQGNSA. CDR3 residues: CASSLVGVGNTGELFF. The DNA for the CDR3 is TGTGCCAGCAGCTTAGTGGGAGTCGGTAACACCGGGGAGCTGTTTTTT.

The V call is TRBV5-1, the J call TRBJ2-5; 11 bases agree with TRBD2. The CDR3 covers 15 residues. The germline V gene has CDR1 SGHRS and CDR2 YFSETQ. Trimming at V came to 5 bases and at J to 4 bases, leaving 7 bases not matched to a gene. CDR3 loop: CASRLLAGVGETQYF. As DNA, the CDR3 is TGCGCCAGCAGGCTACTAGCGGGGGTAGGAGAGACCCAGTACTTC.

This rearrangement joins TRBV6-6 to TRBJ1-2; D is uncertain. V was shortened by 2 bases and J by 6 bases, with 22 bases between the two germline ends. There are 17 residues in the CDR3. Per germline, CDR1 MNHNY and CDR2 SVGAGI (reference sequence). CDR3 amino acids: CASSYGSWVGPKDGYTF. CDR3 DNA sequence: TGTGCCAGCAGTTACGGTTCCTGGGTAGGTCCGAAGGATGGCTACACCTTC.

V is TRBV10-3 and J is TRBJ2-1; TRBD2 might be the D (7 bases). Trimming left V 6 bases short and J 0 bases short, with 15 bases between. The V gene's germline CDR1 is ENHRY and CDR2 SYGVKD. This CDR3 is built from 16 residues. The CDR3 loop reads CAIRGGGLISYNEQFF. The CDR3 region has the DNA TGTGCCATCAGGGGGGGGGGCCTGATCTCCTACAATGAGCAGTTCTTC.

The chain combines TRBV5-1 with TRBJ1-1; D is perhaps TRBD1 (5 bases). Germline values: CDR1 SGHRS, CDR2 YFSETQ. This CDR3 contains 16 residues. Trimming removed 4 bases at V and 1 base at J, with 17 bases between. CDR3 bases: TGCGCCAGCAGCCCGGAGGGCGCGACAGCGAACACTGAAGCTTTCTTT. As protein: CASSPEGATANTEAFF. The complete variable domain, with remaining parts taken from reference TRBV5-1 and TRBJ1-1, reads KAGVTQTPRYLIKTRGQQVTLSCSPISGHRSVSWYQQTPGQGLQFLFEYFSETQRNKGNFPGRFSGRQFSNSRSEMNVSTLELGDSALYLCASSPEGATANTEAFFGQGTRLTVV.

This clonotype was seen a handful of times. V usage is TRBV5-1 and J usage is TRBJ2-3, with TRBD2 as a possible D gene (5 bases). The CDR3 length is 15 residues. Per germline, CDR1 SGHRS and CDR2 YFSETQ. Trimming left V 4 bases short and J 4 bases short, with 16 bases between. As DNA, the CDR3 is TGCGCCAGCAGCCCTGGCCGGGAAATTGCAGATACGCAGTATTTT. Translated: CASSPGREIADTQYF.

The chain carries TRBV11-3 and TRBJ2-1; D remains unclear. Trimming removed 4 bases at V and 0 bases at J, with 13 bases between. The CDR3 spans 16 residues. CDR1 is SGHNT, CDR2 YENEEA, per germline. CDR3 residues: CASSSQPPSSYNEQFF. The CDR3 DNA follows: TGTGCCAGCAGCTCTCAACCACCGAGCTCCTACAATGAGCAGTTCTTC.

In this sample, this clonotype turned up once. This chain joins TRBV7-3 and TRBJ2-1; 8 bases map to TRBD1. V gave up 5 bases and J gave up 8 bases; unmatched junction bases: 11. The CDR3 has 15 residues. Germline V CDR1 and CDR2: SGHTA, FQGTGA. In DNA form, the CDR3 reads TGTGCCAGCAGCGCGCCGGGACAGGCGGGTTATGAGCAGTTCTTC. Protein sequence: CASSAPGQAGYEQFF.

The rearrangement joins TRBV29-1 to TRBJ2-1; D is possibly TRBD1 or TRBD2 (5 bases each). The V end was cut by 1 base, the J end by 6 bases, with 13 bases between. CDR1 SQVTM and CDR2 ANQGSEA come from the germline V gene. The CDR3 has 14 residues. CDR3: CSVEAGQVGNEQFF. Written as DNA, the CDR3 is TGCAGCGTTGAAGCGGGGCAGGTGGGCAATGAGCAGTTCTTC.

A few counts support this clonotype. The chain carries TRBV10-3 and TRBJ2-5; D gene ambiguous. The germline V gene encodes CDR1 ENHRY and CDR2 SYGVKD. The V end lost 6 bases, the J end lost 5 bases, and 16 bases lay between the germline ends. This CDR3 comprises 14 residues. The CDR3 is CAISSPNVDETQYF. CDR3 in DNA: TGTGCCATCAGCAGCCCGAACGTTGACGAGACCCAGTACTTC.

In this sample, this clonotype turned up a few times. The rearrangement links TRBV5-1 to TRBJ1-2, with 7 nucleotides matching TRBD1. V shed 0 bases, J shed 8 bases, and the junction held 7 bases outside the gene matches. Germline V gives CDR1 SGHRS, CDR2 YFSETQ. This CDR3 has 14 residues. The CDR3 DNA reads as TGCGCCAGCAGCTTGGTCGGCCAGGGGGGCGGCTACACCTTC. Protein sequence: CASSLVGQGGGYTF.

This clonotype appeared a few times. The chain carries TRBV4-1 and TRBJ2-3; the match to TRBD2 covers 7 bases. Germline loops: CDR1 MGHRA, CDR2 YSYEKL. This CDR3 spans 17 amino acids. The trim removed 1 base at V and 5 bases at J, leaving 12 bases unmatched. The CDR3 spells CASSQANSGLEGDTQYF. CDR3 bases: TGCGCCAGCAGCCAAGCGAATAGCGGGCTCGAAGGAGATACGCAGTATTTT.

The sample holds one count of this clonotype. The V call is TRBV7-2, the J call TRBJ1-6; TRBD1 might be the D (6 bases). Germline CDR1 SGHTA, CDR2 FQGNSA. The CDR3 is made up of 14 amino acids. Trimming stripped 7 bases from V and 9 bases from J, with 16 bases between. The CDR3 DNA reads TGTGCCAGCACTTTCACAGGGAAGGGTTCACCCCTCCACTTT. Residues: CASTFTGKGSPLHF.

The chain recombines TRBV5-1 with TRBJ2-4; D perhaps matches TRBD2 (5 bases). The CDR3 sequence is 15 residues long. V was shortened by 4 bases and J by 13 bases, with 24 bases between the two germline ends. Germline assignment: CDR1 SGHRS and CDR2 YFSETQ. CDR3 bases: TGCGCCAGCAGCCCCGACGGCGGATTGGAGAGGGAGCAGTACTTC. This sequence encodes CASSPDGGLEREQYF.

The V call is TRBV29-1, the J call TRBJ1-2; D not certain. The V end lost 4 bases, the J end lost 4 bases, and 7 bases lay between the germline ends. The germline CDR1 and CDR2 sequences are SQVTM and ANQGSEA. This CDR3 spans 11 amino acids. The CDR3 DNA follows: TGCAGCGTTGTAGTACTCTATGGCTACACCTTC. Its protein is CSVVVLYGYTF. Full variable domain (outside the CDR3, taken from reference TRBV29-1 and TRBJ1-2): SAVISQKPSRDICQRGTSLTIQCQVDSQVTMMFWYRQQPGQSLTLIATANQGSEATYESGFVIDKFPISRPNLTFSTLTVSNMSPEDSSIYLCSVVVLYGYTFGSGTRLTVV.

J is TRBJ2-7 and V is TRBV7-9, with TRBD2 identical over 7 bases. The CDR3 extends over 14 amino acids. The germline V gene encodes CDR1 SEHNR and CDR2 FQNEAQ (reference sequence). With V trimmed by 5 bases and J by 5 bases, 9 bases remained unmatched. In DNA, the CDR3 is TGTGCCAGCAGCCTTTTGGGGGGGACTGACGAGCAGTACTTC. It specifies CASSLLGGTDEQYF. The full variable domain, completed using reference TRBV7-9 and TRBJ2-7, is DTGVSQNPRHKITKRGQNVTFRCDPISEHNRLYWYRQTLGQGPEFLTYFQNEAQLEKSRLLSDRFSAERPKGSFSTLEIQRTEQGDSAMYLCASSLLGGTDEQYFGPGTRLTVT.

The chain recombines TRBV7-3 with TRBJ2-1; TRBD1 aligns across 8 bases. After removal of 3 bases from V and 0 bases from J, the junction contained 1 base not matched to a gene. The CDR3 runs to 15 residues. CDR1 is SGHTA, CDR2 FQGTGA, per germline. Written as DNA, the CDR3 is TGTGCCAGCAGCTTTACAGGGGGCTCCTACAATGAGCAGTTCTTC. It yields the protein CASSFTGGSYNEQFF.

The chain carries TRBV20-1 and TRBJ1-2; a weak D match, TRBD1 (5 bases). Looked up from germline, CDR1 is DFQATT and CDR2 is SNEGSKA (reference sequence). CDR3 length: 11 amino acids. V lost 5 bases to trimming and J lost 7 bases, with 11 bases between them. CDR3 sequence (DNA): TGCAGTGCTCCCGGGACTGTTGGCTACACCTTC. As protein: CSAPGTVGYTF.

Only a few counts were recorded for this clonotype. This rearrangement joins TRBV5-4 to TRBJ2-1; tentative D call: TRBD1 (5 bases). Trimming stripped 1 base from V and 5 bases from J, with 10 bases between. The CDR3 length is 14 residues. CDR1 and CDR2 from the germline V gene are SGHNT and YYREEE (reference sequence). The CDR3 DNA is TGTGCCAGCAGCTTGCCGGCCAGGGACAATGAGCAGTTCTTC. As protein: CASSLPARDNEQFF.

This clonotype was counted once. The chain joins TRBV28 to TRBJ2-7; tentatively, D is TRBD1 (6 bases). Germline V gives CDR1 MDHEN, CDR2 SYDVKM. The CDR3 runs 14 residues. V was trimmed by 8 bases and J by 4 bases, leaving 18 bases between them. The CDR3 loop is CASANVRGVYEQYF. The CDR3 DNA reads as TGTGCCAGCGCCAATGTCAGGGGCGTTTACGAGCAGTACTTC.

The CDR3 spells CASSLGSIANEQFF. For the CDR3, the DNA is TGCGCCAGCAGCTTAGGGTCCATTGCCAATGAGCAGTTCTTC. This chain uses TRBV5-1 with TRBJ2-1; D is unresolved. The germline V and J ends were trimmed by 2 bases and 6 bases, with 12 bases remaining between them. The CDR3 is made up of 14 amino acids. Germline V gives CDR1 SGHRS, CDR2 YFSETQ. The variable domain in full, with the rest retrieved from reference TRBV5-1 and TRBJ2-1, is KAGVTQTPRYLIKTRGQQVTLSCSPISGHRSVSWYQQTPGQGLQFLFEYFSETQRNKGNFPGRFSGRQFSNSRSEMNVSTLELGDSALYLCASSLGSIANEQFFGPGTRLTVL.

This clonotype was seen more than once but under ten times. The J gene is TRBJ2-4, the V gene TRBV20-1; possibly TRBD1 for D (6 bases). CDR3 length: 11 amino acids. CDR1 and CDR2 from the germline V gene are DFQATT and SNEGSKA (reference sequence). The ends were cut back, 5 bases at V and 5 bases at J, with 7 bases in the middle. CDR3 amino acids: CSAWTENIQYF. The CDR3 DNA follows: TGCAGTGCTTGGACAGAAAACATTCAGTACTTC.

V gene TRBV5-1 combines with J gene TRBJ2-3; 7 nucleotides agree with TRBD2. The length of the CDR3 is 19 residues. V trimming: 2 bases; J trimming: 0 bases; junction bases outside the gene matches: 15. The germline gives CDR1 SGHRS, CDR2 YFSETQ. CDR3 bases: TGCGCCAGCAGCTTCCCTTTTCCGGGGGGACGAACTAGCACAGATACGCAGTATTTT. This translates into CASSFPFPGGRTSTDTQYF. Full variable domain (outside the CDR3, taken from reference TRBV5-1 and TRBJ2-3): KAGVTQTPRYLIKTRGQQVTLSCSPISGHRSVSWYQQTPGQGLQFLFEYFSETQRNKGNFPGRFSGRQFSNSRSEMNVSTLELGDSALYLCASSFPFPGGRTSTDTQYFGPGTRLTVL.